These 9 T cell receptor beta chains came from one sample sequenced in a study of T cell responses to AZD1222 COVID-19 vaccine. Sequenced by immunoSEQ multiplex PCR; TCRdb stores in-frame clones only, minus some. The sample carries under 150,000 clones, roughly 90% recorded once. The specimen was peripheral blood, collected on day 0 of AZD1222 vaccination. The receptors originated from an adult in good health.

The chain employs TRBV5-1 and TRBJ2-7; possible D gene TRBD2, 6 bases. CDR3 length: 15 amino acids. V shed 4 bases and J shed 3 bases, with 17 bases lying between them. Germline V CDR1 and CDR2: SGHRS, YFSETQ. This CDR3 reads CASSLIAVPNYEQYF. The CDR3 nucleotides read TGCGCCAGCAGCCTAATAGCGGTGCCCAACTACGAGCAGTACTTC.

This clone was counted a single time. The chain has TRBV15 and TRBJ1-4; D is possibly TRBD1 (6 bases). The CDR3 spans 19 residues. The germline CDR1 and CDR2 sequences are LNHNV and YYDKDF (reference sequence). Trimming took 0 bases from V and 5 from J, leaving 22 bases between them. CDR3 DNA: TGTGCCACCAGCAGAGATATCGGTCAGGGGATTGATCGGAATGAAAAACTGTTTTTT. Translation gives CATSRDIGQGIDRNEKLFF.

The chain links TRBV20-1 to TRBJ2-7; D not certain. Per germline, CDR1 DFQATT and CDR2 SNEGSKA (reference sequence). The V and J ends lost 1 base and 2 bases respectively, with 3 bases between them. The CDR3 is 11 residues long. The CDR3 nucleotides are TGCAGTGCTAGAGTGACCTACGAGCAGTACTTC. Its translation: CSARVTYEQYF.

This chain uses TRBV19 with TRBJ1-5; D gene unclear. The ends were cut back, 3 bases at V and 3 bases at J, with 12 bases in the middle. The CDR3 runs 15 residues. The germline V gene has CDR1 LNHDA and CDR2 SQIVND (reference sequence). CDR3 residues: CASSMVGDPNQPQHF. CDR3 sequence (DNA): TGTGCCAGTAGTATGGTCGGGGATCCCAATCAGCCCCAGCATTTT.

This chain joins TRBV28 and TRBJ1-2; TRBD1 agrees at 12 bases. The CDR3 spans 18 residues. The junction had 9 bases not matched to a gene; V was cut back by 4 bases and J by 0 bases. Germline CDR1 is MDHEN and CDR2 is SYDVKM. The CDR3 coding sequence is TGTGCCAGCAGTTCCCCCCCGGGACAGGGGGCGACTAACTATGGCTACACCTTC. Amino acids: CASSSPPGQGATNYGYTF.

The CDR3 spells CASSSTGRNNSPLHF. The CDR3 DNA follows: TGCGCCAGCAGCTCAACGGGACGGAATAATTCACCCCTCCACTTT. This rearrangement joins TRBV5-1 to TRBJ1-6, with D maybe TRBD1 (5 bases). Between the trimmed V and J ends, which lost 3 bases and 5 bases, there was a span of 12 bases. Per the germline V gene, CDR1 is SGHRS and CDR2 is YFSETQ. The CDR3 consists of 15 residues.

This chain uses TRBV4-2 with TRBJ1-3; D ambiguous. With 4 bases removed from V and 2 bases from J, the gap between germline ends came to 12 bases. The CDR3 consists of 15 residues. Looked up from germline, CDR1 is LGHNA and CDR2 is YNFKEQ. CDR3 sequence (DNA): TGTGCCAGCAGCCCTTCACACGGGCCTGGAAACACCATATATTTT. It yields the protein CASSPSHGPGNTIYF.

The V and J genes are TRBV28 and TRBJ1-5, with D maybe TRBD1 (6 bases). The CDR3 consists of 15 residues. Between the trimmed V and J ends, which lost 4 bases and 5 bases, there was a span of 15 bases. Per the germline V gene, CDR1 is MDHEN and CDR2 is SYDVKM. The CDR3 spells CASSWGGGGHQPQHF. CDR3 coding DNA: TGTGCCAGCAGTTGGGGTGGGGGGGGCCATCAGCCCCAGCATTTT.

The rearrangement joins TRBV19 to TRBJ2-1; D unclear. V lost 0 bases and J 7 bases, leaving 7 bases between the germline ends. Germline-derived CDR1 and CDR2 are LNHDA and SQIVND (reference sequence). The CDR3 spans 13 residues. CDR3 bases: TGTGCCAGTAGTATAGACCGGGTTAATGAGCAGTTCTTC. Amino acids: CASSIDRVNEQFF. The whole variable domain, filled in from reference TRBV19 and TRBJ2-1, reads DGGITQSPKYLFRKEGQNVTLSCEQNLNHDAMYWYRQDPGQGLRLIYYSQIVNDFQKGDIAEGYSVSREKKESFPLTVTSAQKNPTAFYLCASSIDRVNEQFFGPGTRLTVL.